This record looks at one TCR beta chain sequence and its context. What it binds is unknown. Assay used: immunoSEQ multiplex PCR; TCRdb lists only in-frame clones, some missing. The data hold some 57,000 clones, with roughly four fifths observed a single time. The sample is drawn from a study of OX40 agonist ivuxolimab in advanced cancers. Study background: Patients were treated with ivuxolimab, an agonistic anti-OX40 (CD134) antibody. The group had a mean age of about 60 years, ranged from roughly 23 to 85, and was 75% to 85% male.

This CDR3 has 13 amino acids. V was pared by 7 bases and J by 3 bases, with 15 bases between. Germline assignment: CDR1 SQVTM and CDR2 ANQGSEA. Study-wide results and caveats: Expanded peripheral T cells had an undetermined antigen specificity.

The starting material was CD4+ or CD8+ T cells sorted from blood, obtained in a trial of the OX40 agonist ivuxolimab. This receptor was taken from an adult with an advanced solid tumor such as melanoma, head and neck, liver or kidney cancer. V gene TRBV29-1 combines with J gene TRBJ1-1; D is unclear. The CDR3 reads CSASADGYTEAFF. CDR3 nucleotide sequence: TGCAGCGCGTCGGCAGATGGATACACTGAAGCTTTCTTT.